The 22 T cell receptor beta chains below come from one sample, sequenced in a study of shared clonotypes between healthy human individuals. CD8 cells classed as naive were CD45RO-negative and positively selected for CCR7, excluding terminally differentiated effector memory CD45RA+ cells. Profiled with immunoSEQ multiplex PCR; TCRdb holds only in-frame clones, not every one. The sample includes roughly 2.1 million clones, about 92% of them seen just once. The material sequenced was naive CD8+ T cells from PBMCs. Receptors originate from a man between 18 and 35 years old in good health. Some clones in this sample may be carry-over from other donors' samples.

This chain uses TRBV28 with TRBJ2-4, with D tentatively TRBD2 (5 bases). The V gene lost 3 bases and the J gene lost 0 bases, with 12 bases spanning the gap. Germline V lookup: CDR1 MDHEN, CDR2 SYDVKM. This CDR3 comprises 16 residues. CDR3 coding DNA: TGTGCCAGCAGTTTTCGTGCTGGACTAGCCAAAAACATTCAGTACTTC. Translated: CASSFRAGLAKNIQYF.

This chain connects TRBV10-1 to TRBJ2-5, with no clear D. Germline CDR1 reads WNHNN; CDR2 reads SYGVQD (reference sequence). This CDR3 contains 18 residues. Trimming removed 0 bases from V and 4 bases from J, with 21 bases in between. The CDR3 spells CASSESRTDPTPPETQYF. In DNA, the CDR3 is TGCGCCAGCAGTGAGTCGAGAACAGATCCCACACCCCCAGAGACCCAGTACTTC.

The V call is TRBV7-9, the J call TRBJ1-4; 9 nucleotides line up with TRBD1. Trimming took 6 bases from V and 6 from J; bases not matched to a gene: 8. Germline CDR1 and CDR2: SEHNR and FQNEAQ (reference sequence). The CDR3 runs 15 residues. This chain's CDR3 is CASSGWDRVDEKLFF. CDR3 in DNA: TGTGCCAGCAGTGGCTGGGACAGGGTTGATGAAAAACTGTTTTTT.

This chain joins TRBV5-6 and TRBJ2-1, with 7 bases identical to TRBD2. Trimming at V came to 2 bases and at J to 8 bases, leaving 7 bases not matched to a gene. The CDR3 totals 14 residues. Germline CDR1 and CDR2: SGHDT and YYEEEE. CDR3 sequence: CASSFRGSEDEQFF. The CDR3 nucleotides read TGTGCCAGCAGCTTCCGCGGGAGTGAGGATGAGCAGTTCTTC.

This clone was seen more than once but under ten times. The chain joins TRBV6-1 to TRBJ2-7; D remains ambiguous. This CDR3 contains 11 residues. The germline V gene encodes CDR1 MNHNS and CDR2 SASEGT. Trimming cost V 6 bases and J 2 bases, with 5 bases left between them. The DNA of the CDR3 is TGTGCCAGCAGGAACGCCTACGAGCAGTACTTC. It codes for CASRNAYEQYF.

The chain is built from TRBV30 and TRBJ1-1; 7 bases line up with TRBD1. Germline V gene lookup returns CDR1 GTSNPN and CDR2 SVGIG (reference sequence). The CDR3 runs to 18 residues. The V segment lost 4 bases and the J segment 0 bases; nucleotides outside the gene matches: 17. The CDR3 DNA reads as TGTGCCTGGACCCAGGCCCCAGGGGGGGGCCTAATGAACACTGAAGCTTTCTTT. Its protein is CAWTQAPGGGLMNTEAFF.

J is TRBJ1-1 and V is TRBV5-1; possible D gene TRBD1, 5 bases. Trimming took 1 base from V and 5 from J, leaving 15 bases between them. The CDR3 is 15 amino acids. Germline CDR1 reads SGHRS; CDR2 reads YFSETQ. The CDR3 is CASSLWGPTGTEAFF. CDR3 nucleotides: TGCGCCAGCAGCTTGTGGGGACCTACGGGAACTGAAGCTTTCTTT.

V is TRBV5-4 and J is TRBJ2-7; unclear D gene. The CDR3 runs to 14 residues. V was shortened by 2 bases and J by 1 base, with 10 bases between the two germline ends. Looked up from germline, CDR1 is SGHNT and CDR2 is YYREEE (reference sequence). CDR3 sequence (DNA): TGTGCCAGCAGCTTTAGTGTGGGATCCTACGAGCAGTACTTC. Its translation is CASSFSVGSYEQYF.

The rearrangement uses TRBV14 and TRBJ2-7; D ambiguous. In germline, CDR1 is SGHDN, CDR2 FVKESK. V lost 1 base, J lost 9 bases, and 7 bases lay in between. The CDR3 length is 11 residues. The CDR3 loop reads CASSQGFAQYF. CDR3 coding DNA: TGTGCCAGCAGCCAAGGATTTGCGCAGTACTTC.

The V gene is TRBV5-1, the J gene TRBJ2-7, with 7 bases matching TRBD1. Per the germline V gene, CDR1 is SGHRS and CDR2 is YFSETQ. Losses at the gene ends were 0 bases for V and 6 bases for J; bases not matched to a gene: 0. The CDR3 loop spans 12 amino acids. The CDR3, as DNA: TGCGCCAGCAGCTTGGACAGGGGCGAGCAGTACTTC. This encodes CASSLDRGEQYF.

In this sample, this clone turned up once. Additional DNA sequences in this sample encode the identical CDR3. This chain uses TRBV28 with TRBJ1-1, with a possible D match to TRBD1 (6 bases). Germline CDR1 MDHEN, CDR2 SYDVKM. Trimming removed 2 bases at V and 1 base at J, with 8 bases between. This CDR3 contains 14 residues. CDR3 DNA: TGTGCCAGCAGTTTAGCAGGGGCGAACACTGAAGCTTTCTTT. The encoded protein is CASSLAGANTEAFF.

The rearrangement joins TRBV2 to TRBJ1-2, with 8 bases fitting TRBD1. Germline loops: CDR1 SNHLY, CDR2 FYNNEI. The CDR3 length is 13 residues. V lost 6 bases to trimming and J lost 4 bases; unmatched junction nucleotides: 4. The CDR3 here is CASSDGTGYGYTF. For the CDR3, the DNA is TGTGCCAGCAGCGACGGGACAGGCTATGGCTACACCTTC.

The chain links TRBV28 to TRBJ2-7; D remains ambiguous. The CDR3 is 15 residues long. Germline CDR1 is MDHEN and CDR2 is SYDVKM. Trimming removed 2 bases from V and 2 bases from J, with 13 bases in between. CDR3 loop: CASSLVQVKPYEQYF. The CDR3 DNA follows: TGTGCCAGCAGTTTAGTTCAGGTCAAGCCCTACGAGCAGTACTTC.

This clone was seen more than once but under ten times. The gene calls are TRBV6-6 and TRBJ1-5; 9 positions match TRBD1. J was trimmed by 6 bases and V by 6 bases; bases with no gene match: 6. The CDR3 extends over 14 amino acids. Germline lookup yields CDR1 MNHNY and CDR2 SVGAGI (reference sequence). As DNA, the CDR3 is TGTGCCAGCAGGGAACAGGGGGCAGGTCAGCCCCAGCATTTT. This encodes CASREQGAGQPQHF.

V usage is TRBV5-6 and J usage is TRBJ2-5; possibly TRBD2 for D (6 bases). Germline V gene sequence: CDR1 SGHDT, CDR2 YYEEEE. This CDR3 has 15 residues. The V gene lost 6 bases and the J gene lost 5 bases, with 20 bases spanning the gap. CDR3 in amino acids: CASTLLTSWGETQYF. CDR3 coding DNA: TGTGCCAGCACCCTGTTGACTAGTTGGGGGGAGACCCAGTACTTC.

The chain is built from TRBV10-1 and TRBJ1-3, with TRBD1 matching 7 bases. Germline-derived CDR1 and CDR2 are WNHNN and SYGVQD (reference sequence). Trimming at V came to 6 bases and at J to 0 bases, leaving 8 bases not matched to a gene. This CDR3 has 16 residues. The CDR3 coding sequence is TGCGCCAGCAGCAAGGGGACAGAAGGCTCTGGAAACACCATATATTTT. Translation gives CASSKGTEGSGNTIYF.

The count of this clone is one. At the DNA level, this CDR3 is encoded by other sequences in the same sample as well. The gene calls are TRBV5-1 and TRBJ2-1; D might be TRBD2 (6 bases). There are 12 residues in the CDR3. CDR1 SGHRS and CDR2 YFSETQ come from the germline V gene. Trimming took 0 bases from V and 9 from J, leaving 7 bases between them. CDR3 amino acids: CASSLGGTEQFF. As DNA, the CDR3 is TGCGCCAGCAGCTTGGGCGGGACTGAGCAGTTCTTC.

On this clone: Other DNA sequences in the same sample also yield this CDR3. The chain is built from TRBV7-9 and TRBJ2-5; TRBD1 matches 8 bases. Per germline, CDR1 SEHNR and CDR2 FQNEAQ (reference sequence). There are 15 residues in the CDR3. Unmatched junction bases numbered 3, after V lost 2 bases and J lost 1 base. Written as DNA, the CDR3 is TGTGCCAGCAGCTTACGACAGGGGACCCAAGAGACCCAGTACTTC. It encodes CASSLRQGTQETQYF.

On this clone itself: Other DNA sequences in the same sample also yield this CDR3. The chain links TRBV9 to TRBJ2-7, with 10 bases identical to TRBD2. This CDR3 region has 14 residues. Germline V gene lookup returns CDR1 SGDLS and CDR2 YYNGEE. Trimming cost V 3 bases and J 3 bases; bases outside gene matches: 3. The CDR3 spells CASSAGLASYEQYF. The CDR3 DNA sequence: TGTGCCAGCAGCGCGGGACTAGCGAGCTACGAGCAGTACTTC.

Details on this clone: The same CDR3 is also encoded by other DNA sequences in this sample. The chain employs TRBV7-6 and TRBJ2-1; no reliable D call. Germline CDR1 and CDR2: SGHVS and FNYEAQ. The CDR3 extends over 11 amino acids. The germline V and J ends were trimmed by 4 bases and 10 bases, with 8 bases remaining between them. CDR3 sequence (DNA): TGTGCCAGCAGCTCCCCCGGGGAGCAGTTCTTC. The encoded protein is CASSSPGEQFF.

Turning to this clone: Other DNA sequences in this sample translate to the same CDR3. This sequence joins TRBV2 and TRBJ2-3; TRBD2 agrees at 12 bases. V trimming: 1 base; J trimming: 6 bases; junction bases outside the gene matches: 2. Germline V gene lookup returns CDR1 SNHLY and CDR2 FYNNEI. The CDR3 runs to 15 residues. CDR3 coding DNA: TGTGCCAGCAGTGAAGGACTAGCGGGAGTTGATACGCAGTATTTT. Translation gives CASSEGLAGVDTQYF.

This clone was seen just once. The J gene is TRBJ2-7, the V gene TRBV21-1; no check of the table's D call, TRBD1, against the DNA was made. TRBV21-1 is termed a pseudogene. This CDR3 region has 11 residues. The CDR3 spells CASSKPGQIYF. DNA of the CDR3: TGTGCCAGCAGCAAACCGGGACAGATCTACTTC.